A selection of T cell receptor beta chains follows, all from one sample in a study of blood T cell repertoires in COVID-19. Only in-frame clones appear in the TCRdb table, and some are missing; sequencing was by immunoSEQ multiplex PCR. The repertoire consists of approximately 180,000 clones, with more than 70% occurring once and the leading ten covering around 4.8%. Sequenced input: peripheral blood. The receptors stem from a human donor in a cohort sampled during active COVID-19. Both conserved end residues are part of each CDR3. D genes are given only for firm matches. Clone sizes are given selectively: once, few, many, or a class where the clone is expanded.

j_call	d_call	v_call	clone_size	cdr3_length	cdr3_aa	cdr3_nt
TRBJ2-5	-	TRBV5-1	-	16	CASSLDWGRTQETQYF	TGCGCCAGCAGCTTGGATTGGGGCAGGACCCAAGAGACCCAGTACTTC
TRBJ2-3	TRBD2	TRBV4-3	-	17	CASSQEGGGGFTDTQYF	TGCGCCAGCAGCCAAGAAGGTGGGGGGGGTTTCACAGATACGCAGTATTTT
TRBJ2-1	TRBD1	TRBV14	-	18	CASSQDVGGYLLGDEQFF	TGTGCCAGCAGCCAAGATGTAGGGGGCTATTTACTTGGCGATGAGCAGTTCTTC
TRBJ2-1	-	TRBV5-1	many	13	CASSLMGGNEQFF	TGCGCCAGCAGCTTGATGGGGGGCAATGAGCAGTTCTTC
TRBJ2-5	TRBD2	TRBV7-2	-	14	CASSRGGAEETQYF	TGTGCCAGCAGCCGGGGGGGGGCTGAAGAGACCCAGTACTTC
TRBJ2-3	TRBD1	TRBV6-5	-	15	CAIRTDRASTDTQYF	TGTGCCATACGGACGGACAGGGCTAGCACAGATACGCAGTATTTT
TRBJ2-7	TRBD1	TRBV11-2	once	15	CASSLGDGQVSQQYF	TGTGCCAGCAGCTTAGGGGACGGACAGGTGTCACAGCAGTACTTC
TRBJ2-2	-	TRBV9	-	16	CASSVVRGFNTGELFF	TGTGCCAGCAGCGTAGTAAGAGGATTTAACACCGGGGAGCTGTTTTTT
TRBJ2-2	TRBD2	TRBV11-2	-	17	CASRIYDGRTNTGELFF	TGTGCCAGCAGGATCTACGACGGGAGGACCAACACCGGGGAGCTGTTTTTT
TRBJ2-2	-	TRBV4-2	-	15	CASSRVDRGTGELFF	TGTGCCAGCAGCAGGGTTGACCGGGGCACCGGGGAGCTGTTTTTT
TRBJ1-4	-	TRBV6-6	-	13	CASSRPGSEKLFF	TGTGCCAGCAGCCGCCCGGGGAGTGAAAAACTGTTTTTT
TRBJ1-3	-	TRBV3-1/TRBV3-2	-	14	CATTGGVSGNTIYF	TGTGCCACCACCGGGGGGGTTTCTGGAAACACCATATATTTT
TRBJ1-2	-	TRBV5-1	-	15	CASSLPGALGHGYTF	TGCGCCAGCAGCTTGCCAGGGGCTCTCGGCCATGGCTACACCTTC
TRBJ2-5	-	TRBV3-1/TRBV3-2	-	17	CASSQGTLNSPQETQYF	TGTGCCAGCAGCCAGGGGACTTTAAATAGTCCCCAAGAGACCCAGTACTTC
TRBJ2-1	TRBD2	TRBV4-3	-	18	CASSQDLSSGGMYNEQFF	TGCGCCAGCAGCCAAGATCTTTCTAGCGGGGGGATGTACAATGAGCAGTTCTTC
TRBJ2-7	TRBD1	TRBV5-5	once	15	CASTLAGDRVSEQYF	TGTGCCAGCACCCTAGCTGGGGACAGGGTAAGCGAGCAGTACTTC
TRBJ1-2	TRBD1	TRBV5-8	-	18	CASSPRWDSSQANYGYTF	TGTGCCAGCAGCCCCCGCTGGGACAGCTCCCAAGCTAACTATGGCTACACCTTC
TRBJ1-6	TRBD1	TRBV25-1	-	16	CASAPGTGVTFTPLHF	TGTGCCAGCGCGCCCGGGACAGGGGTTACGTTTACACCCCTCCACTTT
TRBJ2-3	TRBD2	TRBV5-1	-	19	CASSFGTSGMLWRTDTQYF	TGCGCCAGCAGCTTCGGGACTAGCGGGATGCTCTGGAGAACAGATACGCAGTATTTT
TRBJ2-1	TRBD1	TRBV10-3	-	14	CAISLTGTVGEQFF	TGTGCCATCAGTCTTACCGGGACAGTTGGTGAGCAGTTCTTC
TRBJ2-1	TRBD2	TRBV19	-	14	CASSLLGLAYEQFF	TGTGCCAGTAGTCTACTGGGACTAGCCTATGAGCAGTTCTTC
TRBJ1-1	TRBD1	TRBV4-2	-	16	CASSQEPGTGNTEAFF	TGTGCCAGCAGCCAGGAGCCCGGGACAGGGAACACTGAAGCTTTCTTT
TRBJ2-2	TRBD2	TRBV5-8	-	18	CASSLASASGGRSGELFF	TGTGCCAGCAGCTTGGCGTCGGCTAGCGGGGGCCGGTCCGGGGAGCTGTTTTTT
TRBJ2-1	TRBD2	TRBV24-1	once	16	CATSDLLAENYNEQFF	TGTGCCACCAGCGACTTACTAGCGGAGAACTACAATGAGCAGTTCTTC
TRBJ2-4	TRBD2	TRBV3-1/TRBV3-2	-	18	CASSQGLAGGRAKNIQYF	TGTGCCAGCAGCCAAGGGCTAGCGGGGGGGCGGGCCAAAAACATTCAGTACTTC
TRBJ2-5	-	TRBV7-2	-	17	CASSSQTGVLLVGTQYF	TGTGCCAGCAGCTCACAAACCGGGGTGTTGTTAGTAGGGACCCAGTACTTC
TRBJ2-3	-	TRBV5-4	-	15	CASSFRGIGTDTQYF	TGTGCCAGCAGCTTTCGGGGAATTGGCACAGATACGCAGTATTTT
TRBJ1-1	TRBD1	TRBV5-1	-	15	CASCGTTGMSTEAFF	TGCGCCAGCTGTGGAACGACAGGGATGAGCACTGAAGCTTTCTTT
TRBJ1-2	-	TRBV23-1	-	14	CASSQPDRNYGYTF	TGCGCCAGCAGTCAACCCGACAGGAACTATGGCTACACCTTC
TRBJ2-5	TRBD2	TRBV7-2	-	14	CASSQGLAGETQYF	TGTGCCAGCAGCCAGGGACTAGCGGGAGAGACCCAGTACTTC
TRBJ1-2	-	TRBV19	-	12	CASLQGTYGYTF	TGTGCCAGTTTGCAGGGCACTTATGGCTACACCTTC
TRBJ1-1	TRBD1	TRBV11-2	-	14	CASRDRRKDTEAFF	TGTGCCAGTAGGGACAGAAGGAAAGACACTGAAGCTTTCTTT
TRBJ2-1	TRBD2	TRBV18	-	17	CASSPGRGTLGTDEQFF	TGTGCCAGCTCACCGGGGAGGGGCACTCTGGGGACCGATGAGCAGTTCTTC
TRBJ2-1	TRBD2	TRBV5-1	-	14	CASRVAGGHNEQFF	TGCGCCAGCAGAGTGGCGGGAGGGCACAATGAGCAGTTCTTC
TRBJ2-1	TRBD2	TRBV4-2	-	15	CASSLKPGGTQEQFF	TGTGCCAGCAGCCTAAAACCGGGGGGAACGCAGGAGCAGTTCTTC
TRBJ1-6	TRBD1	TRBV9	-	16	CASSPLPDRGSSPLHF	TGTGCCAGCAGCCCACTACCGGACAGGGGAAGTTCACCCCTCCACTTT
TRBJ1-1	-	TRBV18	-	14	CASSPSAGNTEAFF	TGTGCCAGCTCACCCTCGGCGGGGAACACTGAAGCTTTCTTT
TRBJ1-5	TRBD1	TRBV19	few	14	CASREQGFNQPQHF	TGTGCCAGTAGAGAACAGGGGTTCAATCAGCCCCAGCATTTT
TRBJ1-6	TRBD1	TRBV19	-	15	CASSPWTGQNSPLHF	TGTGCCAGTAGTCCGTGGACAGGGCAGAATTCACCCCTCCACTTT
TRBJ2-3	TRBD2	TRBV29-1	-	13	CSVLAGDTDTQYF	TGCAGCGTTCTAGCGGGGGACACAGATACGCAGTATTTT
TRBJ2-7	TRBD2	TRBV3-1/TRBV3-2	-	15	CASSHGLAVSYEQYF	TGTGCCAGCAGCCACGGACTAGCGGTATCCTACGAGCAGTACTTC
TRBJ2-1	-	TRBV4-1	-	17	CASSQSSRRSSYNEQFF	TGCGCCAGCAGCCAATCTTCCCGGAGGAGCTCCTACAATGAGCAGTTCTTC
TRBJ2-1	-	TRBV23-1	once	17	CASSQWRGKGLLNEQFF	TGCGCCAGCAGTCAATGGAGGGGAAAAGGGCTACTCAATGAGCAGTTCTTC
TRBJ1-2	TRBD1	TRBV7-8	-	15	CASSLNRGLNYGYTF	TGTGCCAGCAGCTTAAACAGGGGGTTGAACTATGGCTACACCTTC
TRBJ2-3	-	TRBV5-1	-	16	CASSWTTTHQGDTQYF	TGCGCCAGCAGCTGGACCACCACACACCAGGGAGATACGCAGTATTTT
TRBJ2-7	TRBD2	TRBV5-4	-	13	CASSLEAGVEQYF	TGTGCCAGCAGCTTGGAGGCGGGAGTCGAGCAGTACTTC
TRBJ2-3	TRBD2	TRBV5-4	-	15	CASSPGLAGGLAQYF	TGTGCCAGCAGCCCGGGACTAGCGGGGGGTTTAGCGCAGTATTTT
TRBJ2-1	-	TRBV5-1	-	16	CASSLGAGSSYNEQFF	TGCGCCAGCAGCTTAGGCGCGGGGAGCTCCTACAATGAGCAGTTCTTC
TRBJ2-5	TRBD1	TRBV2	once	13	CASNRDRKETQYF	TGTGCCAGCAACCGGGACAGAAAAGAGACCCAGTACTTC
TRBJ1-2	TRBD1	TRBV13	-	11	CASSWTGGYTF	TGTGCCAGCAGCTGGACAGGGGGCTACACCTTC
TRBJ1-6	TRBD1	TRBV30	-	17	CAWSAGTGRSYNSPLHF	TGTGCCTGGAGTGCCGGGACAGGGAGATCCTATAATTCACCCCTCCACTTT
TRBJ2-1	-	TRBV5-1	-	14	CASSLKQNDNEQFF	TGCGCCAGCAGCTTGAAACAGAATGACAATGAGCAGTTCTTC
TRBJ2-5	TRBD2	TRBV7-9	-	17	CASSLGSTTSATETQYF	TGTGCCAGCAGCTTGGGGAGCACGACTAGCGCGACAGAGACCCAGTACTTC
TRBJ2-1	-	TRBV4-1	few	13	CASSQVLYNEQFF	TGCGCCAGCAGCCAAGTCCTCTACAATGAGCAGTTCTTC